A single T cell receptor beta chain is shown here with its context. What it binds is unknown. The sample originates from a study of T-cell memory formation after mild COVID-19. The study, taken as a whole, reports: CD4+ contracting clones lay mainly in CM and EM, CD8+ ones in EMRA. Detection of some responders pre-infection suggested pre-existing cross-reactive memory T cells participated. The SARS-CoV-2 specificity of second-wave clones reaching peak at day 37 remained unverified.

TCRdb re-analysed the 5' RACE reads in MiXCR, keeping a single row per CDR3 protein. The sample yields 350,000 to 550,000 distinct CDR3 sequences, roughly 18% seen once. The receptor was derived from a man in his late teens or twenties who had mild COVID-19 (a few samples of this study predate the infection). Cell type and time point are not known. The sequencing input was PBMCs or a T cell subset sorted from them (not recorded which).

The CDR3 region is CARGWRDVYGYTF. In DNA, the CDR3 is TGTGCCAGAGGGTGGAGGGACGTTTACGGCTACACCTTC. The chain couples TRBV2 to TRBJ1-2, with a weak D call TRBD1 (5 bases). The CDR3 spans 13 residues. Germline CDR1 SNHLY, CDR2 FYNNEI. Trimming stripped 9 bases from V and 8 bases from J, with 19 bases between.